Below, one T cell receptor (beta chain) is given with its context. In the original analysis: The assay estimated nucleated cells by amplifying reference gene primers. Sequencing was performed with immunoSEQ multiplex PCR; in TCRdb, only in-frame clones are kept and a portion is missing. V, J and clone size reflect that table, while D and trimming were determined from the DNA. This sample has some 220,000 clones, with about 80% found just once. Germline-derived CDR1 and CDR2 are MNHEY and SMNVEV (reference sequence). CDR3 length: 15 amino acids. V was clipped by 6 bases and J by 5 bases, with 16 bases between them. These data are taken from a study of blood T cell repertoires in COVID-19. The overall study: Samples of COVID-19 (acute and convalescent) were obtained from the United States, Italy and Spain. PBMCs, B-cell-depleted T cells, or T cells were the source of the cDNA or gDNA that made up the material.

V is TRBV27 and J is TRBJ1-4; D might be TRBD1 (6 bases). The sequenced material came from peripheral blood. The receptor was derived from a woman aged 60-75 years with acute or convalescent COVID-19. The CDR3 sequence: CASRPGGGLNEKLFF. DNA for the CDR3: TGTGCCAGCAGGCCCGGGGGGGGGCTGAATGAAAAACTGTTTTTT.